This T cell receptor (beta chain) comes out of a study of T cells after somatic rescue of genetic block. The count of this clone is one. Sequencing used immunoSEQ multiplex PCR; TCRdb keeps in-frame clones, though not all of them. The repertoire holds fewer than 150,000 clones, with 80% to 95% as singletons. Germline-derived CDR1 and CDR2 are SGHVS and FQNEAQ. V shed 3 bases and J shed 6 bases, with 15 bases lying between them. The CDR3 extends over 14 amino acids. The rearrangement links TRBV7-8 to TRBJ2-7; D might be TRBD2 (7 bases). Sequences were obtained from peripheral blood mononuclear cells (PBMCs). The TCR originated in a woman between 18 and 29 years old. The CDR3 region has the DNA TGTGCCAGCAGCTTTAAACAGGGACTAAGCGAGCAGTACTTC. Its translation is CASSFKQGLSEQYF.